This T cell receptor beta chain was observed in a study of persistence of HIV-infected CD4 T cells. V trimming: 8 bases; J trimming: 9 bases; junction bases outside the gene matches: 10. The CDR3 sequence is 14 residues long. In germline, CDR1 is MNHEY, CDR2 SVGAGI. Details on this clone: What it binds is unknown.

This nonspecific control used anti-CD3/anti-CD28 bead stimulation of CD4+ T cells. Responding CD4+ T cells were sorted by upregulation of both CD40 ligand and CD69. This was the immunoSEQ version 4 assay in survey mode. The protocol was immunoSEQ multiplex PCR, while the TCRdb copy is restricted to in-frame clones and leaves out a portion. In the table there are 40,000 to 60,000 clones, 80% to 90% of which are singletons. The specimen was CD4+ T cells sorted from PBMCs after roughly 20-hour stimulation, collected from a patient who received antiretroviral therapy. The chain joins TRBV6-5 to TRBJ2-1, with 10 nucleotides matching TRBD2. This TCR came from an adult woman with HIV who was CMV-seropositive. The CDR3 bases are TGTGCCAGCGCGAGCGGGAGGGCCGGCGTTGAGCAGTTCTTC. Protein: CASASGRAGVEQFF.